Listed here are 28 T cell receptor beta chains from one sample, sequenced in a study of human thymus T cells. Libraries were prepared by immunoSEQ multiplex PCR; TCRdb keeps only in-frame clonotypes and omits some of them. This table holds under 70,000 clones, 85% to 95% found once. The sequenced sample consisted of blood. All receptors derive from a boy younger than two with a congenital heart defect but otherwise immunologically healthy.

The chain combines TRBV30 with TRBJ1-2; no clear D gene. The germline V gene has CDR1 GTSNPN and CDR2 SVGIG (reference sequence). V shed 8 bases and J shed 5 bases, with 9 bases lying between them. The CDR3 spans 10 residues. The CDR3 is CAGRFYGYTF. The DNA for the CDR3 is TGTGCCGGCCGGTTTTATGGCTACACCTTC.

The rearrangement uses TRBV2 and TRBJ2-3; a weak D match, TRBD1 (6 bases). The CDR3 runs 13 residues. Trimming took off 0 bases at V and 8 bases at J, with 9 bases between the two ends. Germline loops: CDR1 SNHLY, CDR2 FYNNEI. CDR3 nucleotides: TGTGCCAGCAGTGAAGCGCTGGGGGCTACGCAGTATTTT. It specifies CASSEALGATQYF. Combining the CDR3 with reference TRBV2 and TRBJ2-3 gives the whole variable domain EPEVTQTPSHQVTQMGQEVILRCVPISNHLYFYWYRQILGQKVEFLVSFYNNEISEKSEIFDDQFSVERPDGSNFTLKIRSTKLEDSAMYFCASSEALGATQYFGPGTRLTVL.

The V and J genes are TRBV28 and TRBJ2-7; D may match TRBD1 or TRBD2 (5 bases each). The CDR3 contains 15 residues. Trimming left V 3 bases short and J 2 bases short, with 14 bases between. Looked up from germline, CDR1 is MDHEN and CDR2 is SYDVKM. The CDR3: CASSFGRAGTYEQYF. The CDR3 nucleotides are TGTGCCAGCAGTTTCGGGCGGGCAGGGACCTACGAGCAGTACTTC.

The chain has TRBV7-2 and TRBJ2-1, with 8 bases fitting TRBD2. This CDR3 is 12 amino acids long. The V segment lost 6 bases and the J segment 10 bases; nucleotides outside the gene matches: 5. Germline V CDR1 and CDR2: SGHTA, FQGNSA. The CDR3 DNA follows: TGTGCCAGCAGAAGTAGCGGGGAGGAGCAGTTCTTC. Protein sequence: CASRSSGEEQFF.

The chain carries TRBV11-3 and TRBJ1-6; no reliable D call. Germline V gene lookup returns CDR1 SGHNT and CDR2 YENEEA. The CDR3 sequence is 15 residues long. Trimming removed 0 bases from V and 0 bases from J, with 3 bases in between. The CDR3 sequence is CASSLDSSYNSPLHF. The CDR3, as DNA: TGTGCCAGCAGCTTAGACAGCTCCTATAATTCACCCCTCCACTTT.

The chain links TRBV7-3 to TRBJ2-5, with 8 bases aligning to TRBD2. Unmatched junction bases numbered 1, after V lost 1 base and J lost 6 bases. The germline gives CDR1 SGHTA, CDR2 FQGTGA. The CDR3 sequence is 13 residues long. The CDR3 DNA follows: TGTGCCAGCAGCTTAATTAGCGGGAAGACCCAGTACTTC. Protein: CASSLISGKTQYF.

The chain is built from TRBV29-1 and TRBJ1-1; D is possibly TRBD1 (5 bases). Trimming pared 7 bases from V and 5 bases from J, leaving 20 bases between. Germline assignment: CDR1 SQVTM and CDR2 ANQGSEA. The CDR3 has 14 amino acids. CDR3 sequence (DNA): TGCAGCGCACGAGGCGGGGGTCCTGAAACTGAAGCTTTCTTT. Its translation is CSARGGGPETEAFF.

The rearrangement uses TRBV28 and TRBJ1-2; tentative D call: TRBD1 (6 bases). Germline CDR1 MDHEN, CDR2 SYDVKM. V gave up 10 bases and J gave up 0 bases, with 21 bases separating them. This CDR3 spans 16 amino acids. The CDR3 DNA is TGTGCCACCCTTGAATGGACAGATGAAGCTAACTATGGCTACACCTTC. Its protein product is CATLEWTDEANYGYTF.

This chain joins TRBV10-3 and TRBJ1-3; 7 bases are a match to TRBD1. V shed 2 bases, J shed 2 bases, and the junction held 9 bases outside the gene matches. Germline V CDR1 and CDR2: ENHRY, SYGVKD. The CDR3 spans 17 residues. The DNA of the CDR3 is TGTGCCATCAGTGAGCAAGGAGGGGGCAGGGCTGGAAACACCATATATTTT. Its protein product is CAISEQGGGRAGNTIYF.

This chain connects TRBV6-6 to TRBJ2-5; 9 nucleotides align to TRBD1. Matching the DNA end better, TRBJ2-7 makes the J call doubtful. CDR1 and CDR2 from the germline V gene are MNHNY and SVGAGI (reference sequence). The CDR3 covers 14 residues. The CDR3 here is CASSLRQGAYEQYF. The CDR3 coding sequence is TGTGCCAGCAGTTTGCGACAGGGGGCCTACGAGCAGTACTTC.

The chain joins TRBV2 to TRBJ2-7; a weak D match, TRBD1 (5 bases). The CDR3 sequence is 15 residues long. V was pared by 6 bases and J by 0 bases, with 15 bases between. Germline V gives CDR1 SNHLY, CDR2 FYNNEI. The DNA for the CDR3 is TGTGCCAGCAGGGTACAGGACCCCAGCTCCTACGAGCAGTACTTC. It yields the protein CASRVQDPSSYEQYF.

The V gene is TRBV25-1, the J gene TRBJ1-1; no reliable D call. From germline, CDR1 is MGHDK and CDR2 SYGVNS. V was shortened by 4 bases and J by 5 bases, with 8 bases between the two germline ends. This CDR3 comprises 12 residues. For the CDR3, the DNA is TGTGCCAGCAGTGCGGTCGGGACTGAAGCTTTCTTT. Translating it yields CASSAVGTEAFF.

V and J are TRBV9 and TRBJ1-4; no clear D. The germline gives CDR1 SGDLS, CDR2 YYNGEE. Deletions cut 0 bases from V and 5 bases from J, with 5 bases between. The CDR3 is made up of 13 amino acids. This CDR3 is CASSVEGNEKLFF. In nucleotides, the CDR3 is TGTGCCAGCAGCGTAGAGGGAAATGAAAAACTGTTTTTT.

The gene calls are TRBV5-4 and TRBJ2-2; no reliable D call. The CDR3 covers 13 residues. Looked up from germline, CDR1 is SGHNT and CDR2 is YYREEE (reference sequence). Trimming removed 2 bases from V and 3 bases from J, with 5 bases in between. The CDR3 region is CASSFPDTGELFF. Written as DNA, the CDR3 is TGTGCCAGCAGCTTTCCAGACACCGGGGAGCTGTTTTTT.

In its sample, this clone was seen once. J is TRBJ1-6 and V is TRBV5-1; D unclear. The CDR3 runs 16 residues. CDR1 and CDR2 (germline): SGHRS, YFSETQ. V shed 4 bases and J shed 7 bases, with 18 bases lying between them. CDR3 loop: CASSTLGSNLNSPLHF. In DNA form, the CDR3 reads TGCGCCAGCAGCACACTGGGGTCGAACTTAAATTCACCCCTCCACTTT.

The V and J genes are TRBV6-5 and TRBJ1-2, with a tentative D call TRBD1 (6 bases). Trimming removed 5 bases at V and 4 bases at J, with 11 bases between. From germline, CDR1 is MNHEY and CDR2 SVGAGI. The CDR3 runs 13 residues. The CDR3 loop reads CASSLDRPYGYTF. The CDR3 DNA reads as TGTGCCAGCAGTCTAGACAGGCCCTATGGCTACACCTTC.

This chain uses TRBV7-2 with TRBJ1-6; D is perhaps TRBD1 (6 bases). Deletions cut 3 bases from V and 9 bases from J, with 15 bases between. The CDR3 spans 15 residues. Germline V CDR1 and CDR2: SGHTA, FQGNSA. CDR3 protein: CASSFPQGSVSPLHF. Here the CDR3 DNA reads TGTGCCAGCAGCTTTCCACAGGGTAGTGTTTCACCCCTCCACTTT.

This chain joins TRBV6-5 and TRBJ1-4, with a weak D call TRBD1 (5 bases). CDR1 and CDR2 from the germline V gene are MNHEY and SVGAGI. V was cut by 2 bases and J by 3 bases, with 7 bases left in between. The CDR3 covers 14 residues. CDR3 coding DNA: TGTGCCAGCAGTTACGGGGGTGCTAATGAAAAACTGTTTTTT. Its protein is CASSYGGANEKLFF.

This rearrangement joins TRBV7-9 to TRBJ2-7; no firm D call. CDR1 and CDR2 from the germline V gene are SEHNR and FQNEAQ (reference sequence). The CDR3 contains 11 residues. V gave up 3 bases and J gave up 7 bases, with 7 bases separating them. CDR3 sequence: CASSFREEQYF. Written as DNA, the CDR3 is TGTGCCAGCAGCTTTAGGGAAGAGCAGTACTTC.

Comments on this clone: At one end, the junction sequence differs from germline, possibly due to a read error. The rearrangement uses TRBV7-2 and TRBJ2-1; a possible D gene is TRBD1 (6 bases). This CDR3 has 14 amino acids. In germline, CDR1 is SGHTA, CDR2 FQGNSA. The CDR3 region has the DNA TGTGCCAGCAGCCCAAGACAGGCCTACAGTGAGCAGTTCTTC. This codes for CASSPRQAYSEQFF.

CDR3 sequence reads: CASSPLTGRNTIYF. CDR3 nucleotides: TGTGCCAGCAGCCCCTTGACAGGGAGGAACACCATATATTTT. The V and J genes are TRBV7-9 and TRBJ1-3; 7 bases are a match to TRBD1. The J segment lost 7 bases and the V segment lost 5 bases, leaving 8 bases of the junction unmatched. The CDR3 is 14 amino acids. Germline-derived CDR1 and CDR2 are SEHNR and FQNEAQ (reference sequence).

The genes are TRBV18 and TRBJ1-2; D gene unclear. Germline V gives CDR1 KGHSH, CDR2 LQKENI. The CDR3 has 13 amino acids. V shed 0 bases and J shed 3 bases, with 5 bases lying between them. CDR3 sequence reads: CASSPPGYYGYTF. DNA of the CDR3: TGTGCCAGCTCACCACCGGGATACTATGGCTACACCTTC.

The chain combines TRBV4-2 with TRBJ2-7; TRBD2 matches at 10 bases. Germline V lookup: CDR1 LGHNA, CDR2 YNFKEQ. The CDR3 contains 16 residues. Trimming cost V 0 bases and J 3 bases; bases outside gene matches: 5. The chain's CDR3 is CASSQDRASGSYEQYF. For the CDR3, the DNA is TGTGCCAGCAGCCAAGATAGGGCTAGCGGGAGCTACGAGCAGTACTTC.

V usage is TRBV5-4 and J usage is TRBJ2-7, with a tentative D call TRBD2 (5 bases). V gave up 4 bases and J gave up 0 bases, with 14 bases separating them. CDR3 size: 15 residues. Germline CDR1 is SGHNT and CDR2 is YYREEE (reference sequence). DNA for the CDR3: TGTGCCAGCAGCAGCAACGGGATCTCCTCCTACGAGCAGTACTTC. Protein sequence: CASSSNGISSYEQYF.

In DNA, the CDR3 is TGTGCCAGTAGTCCACTAGGATCCTTCTACGAGCAGTACTTC. Its translation is CASSPLGSFYEQYF. The chain uses TRBV19 and TRBJ2-7; D perhaps matches TRBD2 (5 bases). Trimming took 5 bases from V and 3 from J, leaving 14 bases between them. Germline V lookup: CDR1 LNHDA, CDR2 SQIVND (reference sequence). The CDR3 is 14 amino acids.

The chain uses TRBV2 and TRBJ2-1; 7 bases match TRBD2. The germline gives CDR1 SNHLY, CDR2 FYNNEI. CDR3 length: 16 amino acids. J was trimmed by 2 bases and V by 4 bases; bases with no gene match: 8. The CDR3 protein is CASSGVAGPPYNEQFF. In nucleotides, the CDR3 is TGTGCCAGCAGTGGAGTAGCGGGTCCTCCCTACAATGAGCAGTTCTTC.

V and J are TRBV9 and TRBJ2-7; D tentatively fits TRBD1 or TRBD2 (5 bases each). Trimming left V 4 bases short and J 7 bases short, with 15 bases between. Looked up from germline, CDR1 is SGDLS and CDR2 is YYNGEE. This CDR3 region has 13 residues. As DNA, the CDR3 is TGTGCCAGCAGCCTTGGGACGAGGGGAGAGCAGTACTTC. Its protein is CASSLGTRGEQYF.

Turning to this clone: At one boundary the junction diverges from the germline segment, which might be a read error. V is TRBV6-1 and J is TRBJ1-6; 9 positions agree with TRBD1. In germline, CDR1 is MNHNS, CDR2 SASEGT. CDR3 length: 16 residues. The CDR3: CASTELGTGYNSPLHF. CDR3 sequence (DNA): TGTGCCAGCACTGAATTGGGGACAGGGTATAATTCACCCCTCCACTTT.